This T cell receptor (beta chain) was captured in a study of human T cells and chemical hapten exposure. Sample time point: pre-sensitization, week 0. The treatment: therapeutic diphenylcyclopropenone sensitization with weekly scalp DPC. Trimming took 6 bases from V and 4 from J, leaving 18 bases between them. CDR3 length equals 15 residues. Overall study results and limits: Expanded TCRs grouped into significantly more large CDR3 similarity clusters than controls produced.

Unique molecular identifiers were affixed to discrete cDNA molecules within the library. TCRdb re-called the RACE reads through MiXCR, storing one row per CDR3 protein. Among approximately 400,000 distinct CDR3 sequences, about 5.1% were seen once, and the ten largest hold 2% to 3%. This clonotype came up many times. Its target is unknown. The sequence was collected from a woman in her forties or fifties with alopecia areata. Some clones in this sample may be carry-over from other donors' samples. The sequenced sample was whole blood, obtained in connection with sensitization to the hapten diphenylcyclopropenone (DPC). The chain recombines TRBV12-3 or TRBV12-4 with TRBJ2-5; D gene unclear. CDR3 region: CASSPTDGLGETQYF. The CDR3 DNA is TGTGCCAGCAGCCCAACGGACGGGCTTGGAGAGACCCAGTACTTC.